This note documents a single T cell receptor (beta chain) sequence. Its antigen is not known. The data stem from a study of CD8+CD57+ T cells in acquired aplastic anemia. The overall study: An average of about 9.8 million reads for CD4+ cells was obtained from healthy donors.

The use of genomic DNA as template underpinned the TCR beta VDJ and CDR3 profiling. TCRdb fed the reads into MiXCR, producing one record per CDR3 protein. The sample comprises some 410,000 distinct CDR3 sequences, 65% to 80% of which are singletons, and around 4% rests with the top ten. This CDR3 region has 14 residues. CDR1 and CDR2 (germline): SGHDN, FVKESK. Trimming stripped 5 bases from V and 11 bases from J, with 22 bases between. Notes on the study in general: Any difference that existed in CD8+ Simpson's diversity between patients and controls was not significant.

The source material was sorted CD4+, CD8+, or CD8+CD57+ T cells (not recorded which) from PBMCs. The sequence came from a human donor in good health, serving as a control. V gene TRBV14 combines with J gene TRBJ2-7; the D is unclear. The DNA for the CDR3 is TGTGCCAGCAGCTCGTGGGCGAACCATGGCTACAAGTACTTC. Translation: CASSSWANHGYKYF.